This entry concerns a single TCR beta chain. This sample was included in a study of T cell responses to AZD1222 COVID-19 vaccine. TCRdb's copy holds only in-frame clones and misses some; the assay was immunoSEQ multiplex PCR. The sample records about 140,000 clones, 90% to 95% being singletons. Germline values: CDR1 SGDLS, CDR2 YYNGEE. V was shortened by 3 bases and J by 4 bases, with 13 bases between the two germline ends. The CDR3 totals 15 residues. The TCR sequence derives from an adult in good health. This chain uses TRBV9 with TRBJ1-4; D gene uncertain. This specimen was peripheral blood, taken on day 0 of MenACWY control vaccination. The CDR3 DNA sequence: TGTGCCAGCAGCGAACGTGGGGTGGGTAATGAAAAACTGTTTTTT. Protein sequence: CASSERGVGNEKLFF. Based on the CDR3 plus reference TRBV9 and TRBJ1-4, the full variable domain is DSGVTQTPKHLITATGQRVTLRCSPRSGDLSVYWYQQSLDQGLQFLIQYYNGEERAKGNILERFSAQQFPDLHSELNLSSLELGDSALYFCASSERGVGNEKLFFGSGTQLSVL.